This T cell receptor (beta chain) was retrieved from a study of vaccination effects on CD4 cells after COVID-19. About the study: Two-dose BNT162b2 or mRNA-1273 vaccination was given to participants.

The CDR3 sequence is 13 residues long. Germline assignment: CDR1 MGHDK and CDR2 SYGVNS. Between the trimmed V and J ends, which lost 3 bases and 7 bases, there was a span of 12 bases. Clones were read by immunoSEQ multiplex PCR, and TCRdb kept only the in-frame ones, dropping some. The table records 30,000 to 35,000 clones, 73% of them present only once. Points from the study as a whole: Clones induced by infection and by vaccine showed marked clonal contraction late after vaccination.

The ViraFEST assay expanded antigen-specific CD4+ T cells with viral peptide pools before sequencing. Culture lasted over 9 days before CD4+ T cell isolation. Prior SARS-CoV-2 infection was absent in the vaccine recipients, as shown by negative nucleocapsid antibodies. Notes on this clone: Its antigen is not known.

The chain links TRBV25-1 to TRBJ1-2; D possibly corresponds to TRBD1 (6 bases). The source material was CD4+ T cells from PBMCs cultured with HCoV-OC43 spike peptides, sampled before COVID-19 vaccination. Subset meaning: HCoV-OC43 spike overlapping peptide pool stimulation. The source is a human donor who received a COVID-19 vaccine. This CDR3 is CASSDRTAFGYTF. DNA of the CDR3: TGTGCCAGCAGTGATAGGACAGCGTTTGGCTACACCTTC.